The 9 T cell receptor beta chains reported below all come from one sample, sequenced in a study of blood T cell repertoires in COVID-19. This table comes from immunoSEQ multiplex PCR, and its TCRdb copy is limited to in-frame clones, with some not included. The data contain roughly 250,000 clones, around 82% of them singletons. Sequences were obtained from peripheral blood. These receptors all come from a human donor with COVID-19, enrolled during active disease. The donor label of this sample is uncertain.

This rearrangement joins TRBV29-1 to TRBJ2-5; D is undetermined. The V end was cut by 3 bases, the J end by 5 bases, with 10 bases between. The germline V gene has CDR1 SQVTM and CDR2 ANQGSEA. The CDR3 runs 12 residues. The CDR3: CSVELQWETQYF. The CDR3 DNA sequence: TGCAGCGTTGAGCTCCAGTGGGAGACCCAGTACTTC.

This CDR3 is CATSRDQAGQGSGYTF. CDR3 DNA: TGTGCCACCAGCAGAGATCAAGCGGGACAGGGGAGTGGCTACACCTTC. The V gene is TRBV15, the J gene TRBJ1-2, with 10 bases fitting TRBD1. The V and J ends lost 0 bases and 7 bases, in that order; junction bases with no gene match: 8. Per the germline V gene, CDR1 is LNHNV and CDR2 is YYDKDF (reference sequence). The CDR3 has 16 residues.

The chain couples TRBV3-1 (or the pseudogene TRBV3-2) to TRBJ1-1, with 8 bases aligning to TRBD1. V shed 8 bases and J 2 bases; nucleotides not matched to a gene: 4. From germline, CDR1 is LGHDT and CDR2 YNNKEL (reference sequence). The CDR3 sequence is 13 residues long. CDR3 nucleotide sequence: TGTGCCAGCGGACAGGGAATCAACACTGAAGCTTTCTTT. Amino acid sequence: CASGQGINTEAFF.

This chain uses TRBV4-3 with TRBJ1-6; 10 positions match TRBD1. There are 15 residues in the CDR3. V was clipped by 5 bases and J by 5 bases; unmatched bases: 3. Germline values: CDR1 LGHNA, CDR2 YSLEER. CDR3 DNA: TGCGCCAGCAGCAGGGGACAGGGGAATAATTCACCCCTCCACTTT. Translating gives CASSRGQGNNSPLHF.

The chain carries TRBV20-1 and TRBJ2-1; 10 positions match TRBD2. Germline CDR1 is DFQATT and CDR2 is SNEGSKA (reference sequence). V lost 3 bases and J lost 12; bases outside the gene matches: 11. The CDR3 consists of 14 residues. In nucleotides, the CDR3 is TGCAGTGCTAGTCCGGCTAGCGGGGGTTTAGGGCAGTTCTTC. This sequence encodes CSASPASGGLGQFF.

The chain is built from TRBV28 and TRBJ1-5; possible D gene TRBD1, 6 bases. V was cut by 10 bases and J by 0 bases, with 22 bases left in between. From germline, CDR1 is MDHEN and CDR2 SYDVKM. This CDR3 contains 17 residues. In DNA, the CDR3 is TGTGCCACCACAGGGACCCGCGTCTTGGTTAGCAATCAGCCCCAGCATTTT. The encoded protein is CATTGTRVLVSNQPQHF.

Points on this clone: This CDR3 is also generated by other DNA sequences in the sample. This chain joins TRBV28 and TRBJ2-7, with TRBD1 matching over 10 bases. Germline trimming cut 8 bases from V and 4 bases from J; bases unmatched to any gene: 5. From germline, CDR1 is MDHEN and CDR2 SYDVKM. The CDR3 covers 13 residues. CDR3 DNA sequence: TGTGCCAGCCGCCGACAGGGGGCTTACGAGCAGTACTTC. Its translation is CASRRQGAYEQYF.

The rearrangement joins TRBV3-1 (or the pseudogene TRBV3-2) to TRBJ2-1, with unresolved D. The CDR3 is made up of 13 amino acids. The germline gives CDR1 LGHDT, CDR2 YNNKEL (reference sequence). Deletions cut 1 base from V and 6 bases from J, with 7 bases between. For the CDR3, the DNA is TGTGCCAGCAGCCAAGGACTTAGCAATGAGCAGTTCTTC. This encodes CASSQGLSNEQFF.

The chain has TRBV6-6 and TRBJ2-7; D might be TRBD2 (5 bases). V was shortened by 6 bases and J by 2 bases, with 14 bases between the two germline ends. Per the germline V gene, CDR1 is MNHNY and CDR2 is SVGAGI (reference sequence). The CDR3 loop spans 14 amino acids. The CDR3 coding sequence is TGTGCCAGCAGCCGGGCTCCGGGGACCTACGAGCAGTACTTC. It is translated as CASSRAPGTYEQYF.